The clone carrying this T cell receptor (beta chain) was found many times. The antigen is unknown. These data are taken from a study of T cells in Graves' hyperthyroidism and ophthalmopathy. Study-wide background: Before treatment of any kind, peripheral blood was taken at initial diagnosis. General study points: Most thyroid clonotypes expanded above 0.001 appeared in blood too. Using 13 V-J features, a model discriminated ophthalmopathy from stable hyperthyroidism.

The germline V gene encodes CDR1 MNHEY and CDR2 SVGEGT. V was trimmed by 0 bases and J by 9 bases, leaving 15 bases between them. The CDR3 extends over 15 amino acids. Exclusion of patients followed from uncontrolled infection, other autoimmune disease, pregnancy or lactation. Amplified TCR beta CDR3 regions derived from RNA transcripts. The study used the HTBI primer set for a first-round RT-PCR of the TCR CDR3. Each CDR3 protein gets one entry after TCRdb re-called the multiplex PCR reads with MiXCR. The sample holds 280,000 or so distinct CDR3 sequences; approximately 14% are singletons and the top ten take around 31%.

The clonotype comes from a woman in her forties or fifties with Graves' hyperthyroidism that later progressed to Graves' ophthalmopathy. The chain combines TRBV6-2 or TRBV6-3 with TRBJ2-1, with D perhaps matching TRBD1 (6 bases). The sequenced material came from blood. This CDR3 reads CASSYSLGGIGEQFF. The CDR3 DNA reads as TGTGCCAGCAGTTACTCACTAGGGGGAATTGGTGAGCAGTTCTTC.